Described below is a single T cell receptor (beta chain) sequence and its context. This clonotype was observed a few times. What antigen it recognizes has not been identified. No base-level quality is on record; no much larger clone is a single base apart. These data belong to a study of T-cell memory formation after mild COVID-19 (dated by TCRdb to the early 2020s). Broadly, across the study: TCR sequence clusters from the two donors were found to be largely donor specific. T-cell clones expanding and contracting after mild COVID-19 in two donors were tracked by longitudinal TCRalpha and TCRbeta repertoire sequencing. The cohort was made up of two young adult volunteers, one female and one male, who were previously healthy. General study outcomes and caveats: Whether the second-wave clones peaking on day 37 were SARS-CoV-2 specific was not confirmed. Only a couple of mild cases were covered by the study, and larger cohorts that include severe cases with pre-infection samples were considered necessary. Contracting CD4+ clones were located mainly in the CM and EM memory subsets, whereas CD8+ clones were found to be enriched in EMRA. From day 15 to 85, contracting clones showed balanced CD4/CD8 phenotypes, whereas a second wave of clones that expanded from day 15 to 37 leaned towards CD4+. The detection of some responding clones in pre-infection memory suggests that pre-existing cross-reactive memory T cells joined the SARS-CoV-2 response.

The CDR3 runs 15 residues from the cysteine to the valine. CDR3 DNA only is kept here, 45 bases in frame from base 1. In the germline V gene, CDR1 corresponds to MDHEN and CDR2 to SYDVKM. V loses 6 bases, J loses 0 bases, and the germline ends lie 15 bases apart. TCRdb records Illumina NovaSeq 6000 as the sequencer. TCRalpha and TCRbeta cDNA libraries were built by 5'RACE with constant-segment primers, adding sample barcodes and unique molecular identifiers. Trizol reagent was used to extract RNA from every sample. Library amplification was performed in two PCR steps, and a second sample barcode and Illumina TruSeq adapters were introduced in the second step. The libraries were sequenced on an Illumina NovaSeq using 2 x 150 bp paired-end reads. The original methods were these. The reads were demultiplexed and collapsed into UMI-guided consensus sequences using migec v1.2.7. Using mixcr v2.1.11, UMI consensuses were aligned to TRA and TRB V and J templates and then assembled into clonotypes. A clonotype was counted as expanded or contracted only if both edgeR and NoisET called the change significant, with noise models trained on biological replicates. edgeR calls used a false discovery rate-adjusted p below 0.01 and a log2 fold-change threshold of 1. PCA with hierarchical clustering of max-normalized trajectories of the 1000 most abundant clonotypes was used as exploratory dynamics analysis. Each responding clone was given a CD4 or CD8 phenotype based on the CD4+ and CD8+ repertoires, which had been sequenced separately. Using fastp trimming at Q25 and MiXCR clonotype assembly, TCRdb reanalyzed the public sequencing data and kept in-frame beta chains. Each entry merges the rows of one CDR3 protein and shows their most common DNA and genes. The V and J calls follow TCRdb's processing rather than the paper's. Across this sample there are about 320,000 distinct CDR3 sequences, with roughly an eighth seen only once. The ten top clones hold 20% to 25% of the sample.

Ficoll-Paque density gradient centrifugation was the method used to isolate PBMCs. This receptor was identified in a man aged 18 to 30 who had mild COVID-19 (a few samples of this study predate the infection). The sample titles of this study are shuffled in the database, so cell type and time point are left out; the donor was told from shared clones. Sample: PBMCs or a T cell subset sorted from them (not recorded which). The chain employs TRBV28 and TRBJ2-7, with the D gene too uncertain to name. The DNA sequence is as follows: TGTGCCAGCAGCCCACGGACCGCGAGCTCCTACGAGCAGTACGTC. This is translated as CASSPRTASSYEQYV.